This T cell receptor beta chain originates from a study of T cell responses to AZD1222 COVID-19 vaccine. Study observations and caveats: The donor group comprised mostly white British people and more females; the analysis possibly underestimated clonal diversity. Dominant CD4 TCR responses targeted spike regions 160-218 and 743-854.

This CDR3 region has 15 residues. Germline lookup yields CDR1 KGHSH and CDR2 LQKENI. J lost 2 bases, V lost 3 bases, and 4 bases had no gene match. Sequencing used immunoSEQ multiplex PCR; TCRdb keeps in-frame clones, though not all of them. In the table there are over 150,000 clones, roughly 92% of which are singletons. As for this clone: Its matching antigen is unknown.

The TCR sequence derives from an adult who received the AZD1222 COVID-19 vaccine. The sequencing used peripheral blood, collected 28 days after the second AZD1222 dose. The J gene is TRBJ1-2, the V gene TRBV18, with 9 bases aligning to TRBD1. The CDR3 DNA reads TGTGCCAGCTCACCCCGGGACAGGGACAACTATGGCTACACCTTC. Amino acids: CASSPRDRDNYGYTF.